The following is a TCR beta chain sequence with its context. Its antigen has not been determined. No quality values exist for individual bases; no much larger clone is one base distant. This sample is part of a study of CD8 T cells in ankylosing spondylitis (dated by TCRdb to about 2017). Study-wide context: To find TCR variants linked to disease, the study profiled T cell receptor beta repertoires in ankylosing spondylitis patients and healthy donors. The whole study cohort included 90 to 120 healthy donors and some 27 ankylosing spondylitis patients. Samples of peripheral blood were taken, and for ankylosing spondylitis patients, synovial fluid was collected as well. What the authors observed across the whole study: Blood from ankylosing spondylitis patients appeared to be characterized by a TCR beta motif made up of eight highly homologous amino acid variants. The disease-linked clones showed a CD8+ phenotype and occurred at relatively low frequencies in peripheral blood. Some of the motif variants had been reported before in the synovial fluid and blood of reactive arthritis patients, a finding that suggests common disease-initiation mechanisms. The disease-linked clones were reported to be significantly enriched in matched synovial fluid samples from ankylosing spondylitis patients.

The listed sequencing device is Illumina MiSeq. Quantitative 5'-RACE with molecular barcodes was the method used to prepare the TCR beta libraries. As for the authors' bioinformatics: A new computational method, built on a probabilistic model of VDJ rearrangement, was used to identify disease-linked TCR variants. The raw public reads went through TCRdb reprocessing: fastp at Q25, MiXCR clone calling, in-frame beta chains kept. CDR3 protein sequences are deduplicated, and each keeps its most common genes and DNA. What appears here as the V and J calls and clone size reflects TCRdb's work, not the paper's. The sample profile shows about 27,000 distinct CDR3 sequences; 6.5% to 9.5% of them were found once. The ten biggest clones cover just under 30% of the sample. There are 13 amino acids in the CDR3, from cysteine to phenylalanine inclusive. The read is trimmed to its CDR3 DNA, 39 bases read in frame from base 1. Trimming takes 5 bases from V and 3 bases from J, and the germline ends sit 10 bases apart. The germline V gene (reference sequence) sets CDR1 to MNHEY and CDR2 to SMNVEV.

Sequencing input: blood. Recombination connected TRBV27 to TRBJ1-1; the D gene is not confidently resolved. The sequence derives from a male donor with ankylosing spondylitis or in good health (not recorded which). The CDR3 reads CASSRQDYTEAFF. The DNA is TGTGCCAGCAGTCGACAAGATTACACTGAAGCTTTCTTT.